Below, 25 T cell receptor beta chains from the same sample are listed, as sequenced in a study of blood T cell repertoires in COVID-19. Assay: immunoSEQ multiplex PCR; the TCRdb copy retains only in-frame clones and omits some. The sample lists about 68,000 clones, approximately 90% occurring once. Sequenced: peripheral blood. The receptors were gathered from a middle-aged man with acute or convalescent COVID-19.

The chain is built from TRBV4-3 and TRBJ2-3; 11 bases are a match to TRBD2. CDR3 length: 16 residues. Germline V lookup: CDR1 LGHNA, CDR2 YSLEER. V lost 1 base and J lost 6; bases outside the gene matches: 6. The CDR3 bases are TGCGCCAGCAGCCAAGGACTAGCGGGACCTGAGGATACGCAGTATTTT. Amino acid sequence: CASSQGLAGPEDTQYF.

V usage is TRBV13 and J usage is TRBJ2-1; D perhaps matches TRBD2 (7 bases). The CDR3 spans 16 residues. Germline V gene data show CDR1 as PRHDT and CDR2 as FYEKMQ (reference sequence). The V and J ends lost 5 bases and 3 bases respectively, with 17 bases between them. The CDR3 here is CASSLRGGTIYNEQFF. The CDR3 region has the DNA TGTGCCAGCAGCCTAAGGGGGGGTACCATCTACAATGAGCAGTTCTTC.

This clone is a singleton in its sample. The CDR3 sequence: CASSSNFRPPAEKLFF. Written as DNA, the CDR3 is TGTGCCAGCAGCTCCAATTTCAGGCCCCCTGCGGAAAAACTGTTTTTT. This chain links TRBV7-9 with TRBJ1-4; D unclear. The germline V gene has CDR1 SEHNR and CDR2 FQNEAQ (reference sequence). Trimming cost V 4 bases and J 8 bases, with 20 bases left between them. The CDR3 runs to 16 residues.

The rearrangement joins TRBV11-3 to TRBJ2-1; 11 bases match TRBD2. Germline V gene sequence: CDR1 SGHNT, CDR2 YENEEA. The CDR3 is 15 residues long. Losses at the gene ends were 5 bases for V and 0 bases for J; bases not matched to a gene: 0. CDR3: CASSTSGSSYNEQFF. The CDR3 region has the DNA TGTGCCAGCAGCACTAGCGGGAGCTCCTACAATGAGCAGTTCTTC.

The CDR3 spells CASTPDQGGHQPQHF. Here the CDR3 DNA reads TGTGCCAGTACCCCGGACCAGGGGGGACATCAGCCCCAGCATTTT. The rearrangement joins TRBV19 to TRBJ1-5, with TRBD1 matching over 7 bases. The V segment lost 7 bases and the J segment 5 bases; nucleotides outside the gene matches: 11. The V gene's germline CDR1 is LNHDA and CDR2 SQIVND (reference sequence). The CDR3 length is 15 residues.

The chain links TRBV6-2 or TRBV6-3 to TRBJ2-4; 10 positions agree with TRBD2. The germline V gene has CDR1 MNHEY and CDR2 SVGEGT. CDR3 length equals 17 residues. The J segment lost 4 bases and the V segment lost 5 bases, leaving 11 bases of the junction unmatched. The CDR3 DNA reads TGTGCCAGCAGTCGCCTCCTTCTAGCGGGAGAAAAAAACATTCAGTACTTC. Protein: CASSRLLLAGEKNIQYF.

The CDR3 here is CASSLDAGNTEAFF. CDR3 coding DNA: TGCGCCAGCAGCTTGGACGCAGGGAACACTGAAGCTTTCTTT. J is TRBJ1-1 and V is TRBV5-1; D is unresolved. Trimming left V 0 bases short and J 1 base short, with 7 bases between. Germline V gene sequence: CDR1 SGHRS, CDR2 YFSETQ. This CDR3 is 14 amino acids long. Full variable domain (rest looked up from reference TRBV5-1 and TRBJ1-1): KAGVTQTPRYLIKTRGQQVTLSCSPISGHRSVSWYQQTPGQGLQFLFEYFSETQRNKGNFPGRFSGRQFSNSRSEMNVSTLELGDSALYLCASSLDAGNTEAFFGQGTRLTVV.

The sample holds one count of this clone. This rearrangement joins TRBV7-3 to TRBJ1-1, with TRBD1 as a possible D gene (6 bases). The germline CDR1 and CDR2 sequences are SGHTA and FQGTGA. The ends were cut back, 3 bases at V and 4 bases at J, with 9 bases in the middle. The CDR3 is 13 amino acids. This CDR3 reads CASSLQGSTEAFF. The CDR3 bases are TGTGCCAGCAGCTTGCAGGGGAGCACTGAAGCTTTCTTT. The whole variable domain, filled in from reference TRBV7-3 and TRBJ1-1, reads GAGVSQTPSNKVTEKGKYVELRCDPISGHTALYWYRQSLGQGPEFLIYFQGTGAADDSGLPNDRFFAVRPEGSVSTLKIQRTERGDSAVYLCASSLQGSTEAFFGQGTRLTVV.

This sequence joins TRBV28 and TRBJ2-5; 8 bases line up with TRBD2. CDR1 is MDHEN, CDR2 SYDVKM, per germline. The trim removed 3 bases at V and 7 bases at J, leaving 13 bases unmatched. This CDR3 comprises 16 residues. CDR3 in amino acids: CASSLTRAGALGTQYF. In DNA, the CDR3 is TGTGCCAGCAGTTTGACCCGAGCGGGAGCGTTGGGGACCCAGTACTTC.

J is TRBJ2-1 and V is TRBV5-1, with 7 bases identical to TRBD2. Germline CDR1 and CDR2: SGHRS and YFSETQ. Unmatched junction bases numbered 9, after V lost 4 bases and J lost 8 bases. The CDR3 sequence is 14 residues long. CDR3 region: CASSPTTSAYEQFF. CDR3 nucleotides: TGCGCCAGCAGCCCTACAACTAGCGCATATGAGCAGTTCTTC.

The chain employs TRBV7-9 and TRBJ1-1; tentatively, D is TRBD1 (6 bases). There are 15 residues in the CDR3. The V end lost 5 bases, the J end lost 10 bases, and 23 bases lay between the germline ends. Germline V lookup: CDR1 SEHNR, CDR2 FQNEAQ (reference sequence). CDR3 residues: CASSPAGTQGLRAFF. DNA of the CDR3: TGTGCCAGCAGCCCCGCCGGGACACAAGGACTTAGAGCTTTCTTT.

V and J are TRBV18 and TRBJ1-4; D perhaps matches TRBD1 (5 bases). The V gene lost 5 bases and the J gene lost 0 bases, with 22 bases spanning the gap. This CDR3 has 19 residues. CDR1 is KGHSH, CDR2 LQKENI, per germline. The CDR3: CASSSMMQDLGPTNEKLFF. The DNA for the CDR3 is TGTGCCAGCTCATCTATGATGCAAGACTTGGGGCCAACTAATGAAAAACTGTTTTTT.

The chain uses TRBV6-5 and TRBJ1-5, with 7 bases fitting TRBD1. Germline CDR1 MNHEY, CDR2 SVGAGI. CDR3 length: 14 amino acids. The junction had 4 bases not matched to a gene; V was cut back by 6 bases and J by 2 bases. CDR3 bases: TGTGCCAGCAGCGACAGGGAGGGCAATCAGCCCCAGCATTTT. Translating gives CASSDREGNQPQHF.

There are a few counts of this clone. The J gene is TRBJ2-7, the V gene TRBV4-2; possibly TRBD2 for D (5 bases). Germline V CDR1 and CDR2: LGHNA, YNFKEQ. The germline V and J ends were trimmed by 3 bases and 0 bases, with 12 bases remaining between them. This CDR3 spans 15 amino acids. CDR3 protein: CASSQRTLSSYEQYF. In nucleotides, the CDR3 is TGTGCCAGCAGCCAGCGGACTCTAAGCTCCTACGAGCAGTACTTC.

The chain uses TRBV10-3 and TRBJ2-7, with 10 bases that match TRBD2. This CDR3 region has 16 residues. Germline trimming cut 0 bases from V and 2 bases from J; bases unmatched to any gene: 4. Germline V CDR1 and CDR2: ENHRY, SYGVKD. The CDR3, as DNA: TGTGCCATCAGTGAGTCGGGACTAGCGTCTGCCTACGAGCAGTACGTC. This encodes CAISESGLASAYEQYV.

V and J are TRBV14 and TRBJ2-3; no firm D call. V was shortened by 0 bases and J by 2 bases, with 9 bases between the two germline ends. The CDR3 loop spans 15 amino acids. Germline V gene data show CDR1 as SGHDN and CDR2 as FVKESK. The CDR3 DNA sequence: TGTGCCAGCAGCCAAGAGGCGGAAAACACAGATACGCAGTATTTT. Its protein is CASSQEAENTDTQYF.

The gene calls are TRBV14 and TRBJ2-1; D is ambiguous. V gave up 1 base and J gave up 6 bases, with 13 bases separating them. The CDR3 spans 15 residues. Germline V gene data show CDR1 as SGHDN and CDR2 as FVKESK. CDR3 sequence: CASSQGLNYGNEQFF. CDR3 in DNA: TGTGCCAGCAGCCAAGGATTGAATTACGGCAATGAGCAGTTCTTC.

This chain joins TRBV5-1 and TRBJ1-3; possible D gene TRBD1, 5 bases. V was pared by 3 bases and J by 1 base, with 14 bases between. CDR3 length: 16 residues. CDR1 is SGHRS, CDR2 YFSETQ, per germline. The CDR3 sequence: CASSSRPTDSGNTIYF. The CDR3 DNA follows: TGCGCCAGCAGCTCGCGACCGACAGATTCTGGAAACACCATATATTTT.

The CDR3 sequence: CASSLQRNTEAFF. CDR3 bases: TGCGCCAGCAGTTTACAGAGGAACACTGAAGCTTTCTTT. The rearrangement links TRBV5-1 to TRBJ1-1; D uncertain. The V end was cut by 5 bases, the J end by 1 base, with 9 bases between. Germline V gene data show CDR1 as SGHRS and CDR2 as YFSETQ. This CDR3 region has 13 residues.

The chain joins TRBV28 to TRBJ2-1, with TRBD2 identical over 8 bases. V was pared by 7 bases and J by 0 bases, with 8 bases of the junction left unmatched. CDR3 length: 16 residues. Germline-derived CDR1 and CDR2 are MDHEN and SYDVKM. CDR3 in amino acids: CASTAQRGSSYNEQFF. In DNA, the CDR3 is TGTGCCAGCACCGCCCAGCGGGGGAGCTCCTACAATGAGCAGTTCTTC.

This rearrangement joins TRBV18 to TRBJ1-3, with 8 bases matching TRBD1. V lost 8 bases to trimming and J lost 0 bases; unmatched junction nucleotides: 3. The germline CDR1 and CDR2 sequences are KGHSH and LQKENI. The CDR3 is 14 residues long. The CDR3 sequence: CASRQGTSGNTIYF. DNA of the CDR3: TGTGCCAGCCGACAGGGGACCTCTGGAAACACCATATATTTT.

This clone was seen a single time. CDR3 DNA sequence: TGTGCCAGTAGTATAACAGAAGCAAACACCATATATTTT. It is translated as CASSITEANTIYF. The chain links TRBV19 to TRBJ1-3; D is unresolved. Germline CDR1 LNHDA, CDR2 SQIVND (reference sequence). The CDR3 covers 13 residues. V shed 2 bases and J shed 6 bases, with 8 bases lying between them.

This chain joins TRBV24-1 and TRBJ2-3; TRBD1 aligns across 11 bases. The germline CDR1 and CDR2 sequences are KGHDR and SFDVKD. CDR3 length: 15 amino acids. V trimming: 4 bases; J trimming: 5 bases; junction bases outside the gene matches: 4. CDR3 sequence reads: CATSDRGQGVDTQYF. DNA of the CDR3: TGTGCCACCAGTGACCGGGGACAGGGGGTAGATACGCAGTATTTT.

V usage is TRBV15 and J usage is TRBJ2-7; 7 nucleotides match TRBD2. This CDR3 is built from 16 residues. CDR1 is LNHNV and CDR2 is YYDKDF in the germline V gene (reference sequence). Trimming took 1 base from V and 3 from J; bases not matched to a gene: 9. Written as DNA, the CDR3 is TGTGCCACCAGCAGAGCCCCGGGACTACGAAACTACGAGCAGTACTTC. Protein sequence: CATSRAPGLRNYEQYF.

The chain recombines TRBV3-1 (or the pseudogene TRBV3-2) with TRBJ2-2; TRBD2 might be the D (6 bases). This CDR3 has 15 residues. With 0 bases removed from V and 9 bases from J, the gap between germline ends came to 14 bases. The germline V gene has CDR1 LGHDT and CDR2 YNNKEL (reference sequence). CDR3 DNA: TGTGCCAGCAGCCAAGATTTCACGGGAGTCTGGGAGCTGTTTTTT. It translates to CASSQDFTGVWELFF.